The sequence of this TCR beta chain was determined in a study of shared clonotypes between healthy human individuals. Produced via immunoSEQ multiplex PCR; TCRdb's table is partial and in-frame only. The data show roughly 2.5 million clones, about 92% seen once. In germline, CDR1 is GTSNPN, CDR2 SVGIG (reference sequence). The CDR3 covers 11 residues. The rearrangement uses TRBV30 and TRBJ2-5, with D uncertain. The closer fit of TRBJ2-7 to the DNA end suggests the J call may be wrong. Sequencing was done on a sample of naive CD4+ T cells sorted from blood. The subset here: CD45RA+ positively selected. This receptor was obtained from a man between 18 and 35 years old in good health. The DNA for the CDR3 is TGTGCCTGGAGTGTACTTGGCGAGCAGTACTTC. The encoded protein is CAWSVLGEQYF.